There are many counts of the clone carrying this TCR beta chain. Its cognate antigen is unknown. The sample comes from a study of blood T cells in healthy people across ages. Study-wide results and limits: Total diversity from one million sequenced T cells was likely underestimated.

Sample-barcoded 5' priming and a J-beta primer mix drove a second PCR of 7 to 11 cycles. From the 5' RACE reads, TCRdb called clonotypes with MiXCR, one entry per CDR3 protein. The sample carries fewer than 2,000,000 distinct CDR3 sequences, almost 35% recorded once. Germline lookup yields CDR1 DFQATT and CDR2 SNEGSKA (reference sequence). The CDR3 is 13 amino acids. The genes are TRBV20-1 and TRBJ2-1, with 10 bases lining up with TRBD1. The TCR was taken from a young woman in good health. Source material: blood. The CDR3 nucleotides are TGCAGGGCCGGGACAGGGGCGCTAGGAGAGCAGTTCTTC. Protein sequence: CRAGTGALGEQFF.